One and the same sample provided the 17 T cell receptor beta chains below, sequenced in a study of long-term antiretroviral therapy in people with HIV. With survey level as its setting, the immunoSEQ assay was v3.0. Assay: immunoSEQ multiplex PCR; the TCRdb copy retains only in-frame clones and omits some. This table has about 25,000 clones, 79% appearing once. The sequencing here drew on unsorted PBMCs, taken 2.1 years after starting antiretroviral therapy. All receptors come from a man aged 25 to 40 with HIV.

CDR3 sequence (DNA): TGCGCCAGCAGCTTTGAGGGGTTGGAGACCCAGTACTTC. The encoded protein is CASSFEGLETQYF. The rearrangement joins TRBV5-1 to TRBJ2-5; the D call may be TRBD1 or TRBD2 (5 bases each). V lost 2 bases, J lost 5 bases, and 10 bases lay in between. From germline, CDR1 is SGHRS and CDR2 YFSETQ. This CDR3 has 13 amino acids.

The chain combines TRBV6-1 with TRBJ2-7; 11 bases agree with TRBD2. The CDR3 length is 15 residues. With 4 bases clipped from V and 6 bases from J, the junction kept 8 bases outside the gene matches. The germline V gene has CDR1 MNHNS and CDR2 SASEGT. The CDR3 region has the DNA TGTGCCAGCAGTGCGACCGGGACTAGCGGCCCCGAGCAGTACTTC. This sequence encodes CASSATGTSGPEQYF.

The chain links TRBV7-6 to TRBJ1-4, with TRBD1 identical over 8 bases. The V segment lost 0 bases and the J segment 8 bases; nucleotides outside the gene matches: 5. Germline assignment: CDR1 SGHVS and CDR2 FNYEAQ. CDR3 length: 15 amino acids. This CDR3 is CASSLALTGGEKLFF. The CDR3 bases are TGTGCCAGCAGCTTAGCCCTCACAGGGGGAGAAAAACTGTTTTTT.

The CDR3 bases are TGTGCCAGCAGTTCCCCGGAGGGAGGAGGTTCACCCCTCCACTTT. Its protein is CASSSPEGGGSPLHF. The V gene is TRBV6-5, the J gene TRBJ1-6, with D hard to call. CDR1 and CDR2 from the germline V gene are MNHEY and SVGAGI. The CDR3 is made up of 15 amino acids. V lost 4 bases and J lost 9, with 16 bases in between.

This rearrangement joins TRBV27 to TRBJ2-7; 8 nucleotides align to TRBD2. With V trimmed by 6 bases and J by 3 bases, 7 bases remained unmatched. The CDR3 covers 14 residues. Germline V gene lookup returns CDR1 MNHEY and CDR2 SMNVEV (reference sequence). The CDR3 is CASRTGLGSYEQYF. In nucleotides, the CDR3 is TGTGCCAGCAGAACGGGACTAGGAAGCTACGAGCAGTACTTC.

The CDR3 region is CASSPGLAGAYEQFF. In DNA, the CDR3 is TGTGCCAGCAGCCCGGGACTAGCGGGAGCATATGAGCAGTTCTTC. The rearrangement links TRBV6-1 to TRBJ2-1, with 14 bases matching TRBD2. J was trimmed by 8 bases and V by 6 bases; bases with no gene match: 6. CDR3 length equals 15 residues. Germline V gene lookup returns CDR1 MNHNS and CDR2 SASEGT.

V usage is TRBV5-4 and J usage is TRBJ2-1, with TRBD1 matching 9 bases. V gave up 5 bases and J gave up 5 bases; unmatched junction bases: 8. CDR1 and CDR2 from the germline V gene are SGHNT and YYREEE (reference sequence). The CDR3 runs to 15 residues. The DNA of the CDR3 is TGTGCCAGCAGTTCATGGGACAGGGCGAACAATGAGCAGTTCTTC. It translates to CASSSWDRANNEQFF. The full variable domain, in which reference TRBV5-4 and TRBJ2-1 provide the parts outside the CDR3, is ETGVTQSPTHLIKTRGQQVTLRCSSQSGHNTVSWYQQALGQGPQFIFQYYREEENGRGNFPPRFSGLQFPNYSSELNVNALELDDSALYLCASSSWDRANNEQFFGPGTRLTVL.

The chain is built from TRBV5-6 and TRBJ1-5; the D is unclear. Germline V gene sequence: CDR1 SGHDT, CDR2 YYEEEE. The CDR3 loop spans 13 amino acids. V lost 0 bases to trimming and J lost 10 bases, with 11 bases between them. CDR3 nucleotide sequence: TGTGCCAGCAGCTTGGGGGCCCGAGGCCCCCAGCATTTT. Its protein is CASSLGARGPQHF. The variable domain in full, completed from reference TRBV5-6 and TRBJ1-5, reads DAGVTQSPTHLIKTRGQQVTLRCSPKSGHDTVSWYQQALGQGPQFIFQYYEEEERQRGNFPDRFSGHQFPNYSSELNVNALLLGDSALYLCASSLGARGPQHFGDGTRLSIL.

The genes are TRBV29-1 and TRBJ2-7, with a tentative D call TRBD1 (6 bases). This CDR3 contains 13 residues. V was cut by 4 bases and J by 3 bases, with 13 bases left in between. Germline-derived CDR1 and CDR2 are SQVTM and ANQGSEA. The CDR3 loop is CSVGQGKDYEQYF. CDR3 nucleotides: TGCAGCGTTGGCCAGGGGAAGGACTACGAGCAGTACTTC.

The V and J genes are TRBV5-4 and TRBJ1-2, with D possibly matching TRBD1 (5 bases). V shed 0 bases and J shed 7 bases, with 13 bases lying between them. CDR1 and CDR2 (germline): SGHNT, YYREEE (reference sequence). The CDR3 extends over 14 amino acids. CDR3 amino acids: CASSLAGRTSGYTF. In DNA, the CDR3 is TGTGCCAGCAGCTTGGCGGGACGGACGAGTGGCTACACCTTC.

This chain connects TRBV28 to TRBJ1-5; the match to TRBD1 covers 7 bases. The length of the CDR3 is 13 residues. V shed 6 bases and J 9 bases; nucleotides not matched to a gene: 8. CDR1 and CDR2 (germline): MDHEN, SYDVKM. The chain's CDR3 is CASRWDSGSPQHF. The CDR3 nucleotides read TGTGCCAGCAGGTGGGACAGTGGATCGCCCCAGCATTTT.

The chain links TRBV4-3 to TRBJ2-1; 8 bases fit TRBD2. The V segment lost 1 base and the J segment 1 base; nucleotides outside the gene matches: 3. The CDR3 is made up of 16 amino acids. The germline V gene encodes CDR1 LGHNA and CDR2 YSLEER. This CDR3 reads CASSQVSGVSYNEQFF. CDR3 in DNA: TGCGCCAGCAGCCAAGTTAGCGGGGTTTCCTACAATGAGCAGTTCTTC.

The chain recombines TRBV4-1 with TRBJ2-5, with D uncertain. CDR3 length: 14 residues. Trimming shortened V by 1 base and J by 5 bases, and 11 bases separated the two germline ends. Germline-derived CDR1 and CDR2 are MGHRA and YSYEKL. The chain's CDR3 is CASSQAPGQETQYF. The CDR3 coding sequence is TGCGCCAGCAGCCAAGCCCCCGGTCAGGAGACCCAGTACTTC.

The V call is TRBV9, the J call TRBJ2-1; 9 bases agree with TRBD2. This CDR3 region has 15 residues. CDR1 SGDLS and CDR2 YYNGEE come from the germline V gene. V shed 2 bases, J shed 4 bases, and the junction held 4 bases outside the gene matches. The chain's CDR3 is CASSVGTSRYNEQFF. The CDR3, as DNA: TGTGCCAGCAGCGTCGGGACTAGCAGGTACAATGAGCAGTTCTTC. The complete variable domain, with remaining parts taken from reference TRBV9 and TRBJ2-1, reads DSGVTQTPKHLITATGQRVTLRCSPRSGDLSVYWYQQSLDQGLQFLIQYYNGEERAKGNILERFSAQQFPDLHSELNLSSLELGDSALYFCASSVGTSRYNEQFFGPGTRLTVL.

This clone showed up just once. V gene TRBV6-5 combines with J gene TRBJ1-4, with 10 bases matching TRBD1. V was clipped by 10 bases and J by 7 bases; unmatched bases: 12. This CDR3 has 15 amino acids. CDR1 is MNHEY, CDR2 SVGAGI, per germline. The CDR3 is CATSMGGTGVEKLFF. The CDR3 nucleotides are TGTGCCACCTCTATGGGAGGGACAGGGGTTGAAAAACTGTTTTTT.

The gene calls are TRBV7-8 and TRBJ2-1; tentative D call: TRBD1 (6 bases). The CDR3 totals 15 residues. CDR1 and CDR2 (germline): SGHVS, FQNEAQ. Trimming stripped 4 bases from V and 4 bases from J, with 14 bases between. As DNA, the CDR3 is TGTGCCAGCAGCTCCGGGACAATTTCTTACAATGAGCAGTTCTTC. Its protein is CASSSGTISYNEQFF. Full variable domain (missing parts from reference TRBV7-8 and TRBJ2-1): GAGVSQSPRYKVAKRGQDVALRCDPISGHVSLFWYQQALGQGPEFLTYFQNEAQLDKSGLPSDRFFAERPEGSVSTLKIQRTQQEDSAVYLCASSSGTISYNEQFFGPGTRLTVL.

This rearrangement joins TRBV5-6 to TRBJ1-1; the D gene is possibly TRBD1 (6 bases). The V and J ends lost 3 bases and 0 bases respectively, with 12 bases between them. The CDR3 is 15 residues long. The germline V gene has CDR1 SGHDT and CDR2 YYEEEE. For the CDR3, the DNA is TGTGCCAGCAGCTCGTGGGGGGGGCTGAACACTGAAGCTTTCTTT. Its translation: CASSSWGGLNTEAFF.